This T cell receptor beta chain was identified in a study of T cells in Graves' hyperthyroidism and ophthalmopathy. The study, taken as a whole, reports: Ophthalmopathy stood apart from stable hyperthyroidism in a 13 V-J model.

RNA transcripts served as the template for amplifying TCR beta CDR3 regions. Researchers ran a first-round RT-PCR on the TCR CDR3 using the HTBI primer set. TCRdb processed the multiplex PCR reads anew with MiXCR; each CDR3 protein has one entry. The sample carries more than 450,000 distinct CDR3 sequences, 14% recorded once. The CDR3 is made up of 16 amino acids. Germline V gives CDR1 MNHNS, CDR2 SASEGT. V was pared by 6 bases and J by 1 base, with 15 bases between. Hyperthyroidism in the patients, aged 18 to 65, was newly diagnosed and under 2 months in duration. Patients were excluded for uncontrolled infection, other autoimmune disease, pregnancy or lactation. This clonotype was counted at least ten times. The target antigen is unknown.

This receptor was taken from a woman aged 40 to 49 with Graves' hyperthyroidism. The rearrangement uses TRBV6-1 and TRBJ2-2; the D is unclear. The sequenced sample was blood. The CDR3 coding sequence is TGTGCCAGCAGCCCCAAAGTCGGGCTGAACACCGGGGAGCTGTTTTTT. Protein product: CASSPKVGLNTGELFF.